This record looks at one TCR beta chain sequence and its context. There is no known antigen for this receptor. Base qualities are not at hand, and no much larger clone is one base apart. The data were taken from a study of OX40 agonist ivuxolimab in advanced cancers. Broadly, across the study: Ivuxolimab was a fully human IgG2 agonistic monoclonal antibody targeting the costimulatory receptor OX40 (CD134). Intravenous ivuxolimab was administered to patients every 2 weeks at six dose levels: 0.01, 0.1, 0.3, 1.5, 3 and 10 mg/kg. Of the approximately 53 patients in dose escalation, some 19 had hepatocellular carcinoma, some 15 had melanoma, 9 had renal cell carcinoma and 9 had head and neck cancer. The dose-escalation cohort was about 83% male with a mean age of around 62 years, ranging from 23 to 79. Prior anti-PD-1, anti-PD-L1 or anti-CTLA-4 therapy was permitted, and approximately 40% of dose-escalation patients had received checkpoint inhibitors. Partial responses were achieved by three dose-escalation patients, of whom one had hepatocellular carcinoma and two had cutaneous melanoma. Peripheral TCRbeta sequencing was intended to test whether TCR sequence diversity was altered and clonal T-cell expansion was caused by ivuxolimab. The monotherapy dose-escalation portion (N = 52 patients) of the phase I ivuxolimab trial is reported in the paper. Summary of the overall study and its limitations: After ivuxolimab, CD8+ T cells had more expanded clones than CD4+ T cells on average. At doses from 0.1 to 3.0 mg/kg, clonal expansion was seen in both CD4+ and CD8+ blood T cells between baseline and week 6. Low levels of normalized T-cell clonal expansion were also seen in some patients who did not respond. Partial responders in the 0.1-3.0 mg/kg groups had among the lowest normalized peripheral clonal expansion, especially among CD8+ T cells. Which antigens the clonally expanded peripheral T cells were specific for was not determined.

Reading the germline V gene gives CDR1 LGHNA and CDR2 YSLEER. The junction shows trimming of 1 base on V and 2 bases on J, plus 12 bases between the germline ends. Inclusive of the bounding cysteine and phenylalanine, the CDR3 is 16 residues long. Only CDR3 DNA is held: 48 bases, read in frame from base 1. To sequence the TCRbeta CDR3 region, genomic DNA was isolated from the sorted cells. TCRbeta CDR3 regions were sequenced using the immunoSEQ Assay. Imported from immuneACCESS, the table was reduced by TCRdb to in-frame sequences with V and J called. These copies leave out some clones; in studies compared against another copy, an unresolved V gene accounts for under half, and the cause of the remainder is not known. Here the sample has about 70,000 clones; approximately 81% occur a single time. The top ten hold roughly 6.1% of the sample. Patients with a history of autoimmune disease or receiving systemic immunosuppression were excluded from the trial. Peripheral blood for TCR sequencing was drawn from every dose cohort at baseline, at cycle 4 day 1 and at cycle 7 day 1. Samples came from an open-label, multicenter, first-in-human phase I dose-escalation trial of ivuxolimab. Adults with locally advanced or metastatic head and neck squamous cell, hepatocellular, melanoma or renal cell carcinoma were enrolled in the trial. CD4+ and CD8+ T cells were sorted separately from peripheral blood before TCR sequencing.

The source material was CD4+ or CD8+ T cells sorted from blood, sampled in a trial of the OX40 agonist ivuxolimab. The clonotype originates from an adult with an advanced solid tumor such as melanoma, head and neck, liver or kidney cancer. Recombination linked TRBV4-3 to TRBJ1-5; the D segment could be TRBD1, given 5 matching bases. The base sequence is TGCGCCAGCAGCCAAGGGCAAGGGGACGGCAATCAGCCCCAGCATTTT. Its coded protein is CASSQGQGDGNQPQHF.